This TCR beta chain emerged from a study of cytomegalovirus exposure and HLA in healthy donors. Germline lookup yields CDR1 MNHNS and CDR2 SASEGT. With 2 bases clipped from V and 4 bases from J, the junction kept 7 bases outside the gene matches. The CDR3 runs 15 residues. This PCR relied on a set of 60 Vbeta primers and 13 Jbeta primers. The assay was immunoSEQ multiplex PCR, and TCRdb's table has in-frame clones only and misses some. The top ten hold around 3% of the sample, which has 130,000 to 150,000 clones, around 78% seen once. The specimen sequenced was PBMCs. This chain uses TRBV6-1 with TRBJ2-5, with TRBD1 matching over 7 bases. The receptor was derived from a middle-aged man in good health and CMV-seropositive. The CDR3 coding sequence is TGTGCCAGCAGTGAAAGGGGACAGTATGCAGAGACCCAGTACTTC. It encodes CASSERGQYAETQYF.